This T cell receptor beta chain comes out of a study of blood T cell repertoires in COVID-19. About the research overall: Whether acute or convalescent, the COVID-19 samples came from the United States, Italy and Spain. The analysed material was cDNA or gDNA that came from T cells, B-cell-depleted T cells, or PBMCs.

In the source study's methods: Amplification with reference gene primers provided the estimates of nucleated cell counts. The table came from immunoSEQ multiplex PCR; TCRdb's copy has only in-frame clones and leaves some out. The V and J calls and clone size were taken over from that table, and D and trimming were inferred from the DNA. The sample records fewer than 60,000 clones, over 80% being singletons. This CDR3 is 16 amino acids long. The V gene's germline CDR1 is SGHTA and CDR2 FQGNSA. V dropped 1 base and J dropped 9; count of bases not matched to a gene: 10. The source of this sequence is a man aged 65-85 years with active COVID-19. The sequencing input was peripheral blood. This rearrangement joins TRBV7-2 to TRBJ2-1; 9 bases match TRBD2. CDR3 amino acids: CASSLGPTRGGSEQFF. CDR3 bases: TGTGCCAGCAGCTTAGGCCCCACGCGGGGGGGATCTGAGCAGTTCTTC.